This T cell receptor (beta chain) emerged from a study of shared clonotypes between healthy human individuals. Study-wide findings and caveats: Across subsets, estimated richness was generally greater for naive than for memory populations.

V gave up 1 base and J gave up 1 base; unmatched junction bases: 12. The CDR3 loop spans 18 amino acids. CDR1 is SGHRS, CDR2 YFSETQ, per germline. Original processing notes: Junction-only sequences produced by ImmunoSEQ had no quality scores, so filtering differed. Profiling relied on immunoSEQ multiplex PCR, and the TCRdb table lists in-frame clones only, not all of them. Clonal size and the V and J genes are those of that table, whereas D and trimming came from the DNA. The data contain approximately 2.3 million clones, approximately 95% of them singletons. Participating donors were healthy, HIV-negative adults free of recent acute infections or vaccinations. Donors, without exception, were Caucasian adults residing in Nashville, Tennessee. Turning to this clone: As yet, its antigen is unknown.

The chain has TRBV5-1 and TRBJ1-1, with 8 bases aligning to TRBD1. The TCR sequence derives from a young man in good health. Some clones in this sample may be carry-over from other donors' samples. Sequenced: naive CD4+ T cells from PBMCs. As for subset: CD45RA+ positively selected. The CDR3 protein is CASSLPYGQGPRNTEAFF. CDR3 DNA: TGCGCCAGCAGCTTGCCCTACGGACAGGGCCCCAGGAACACTGAAGCTTTCTTT.